This is a list of T cell receptor beta chains from one sample in a study of blood T cell repertoires in COVID-19. The table came from immunoSEQ multiplex PCR; TCRdb's copy has only in-frame clones and leaves some out. The sample has around 130,000 clones; roughly four fifths are singletons. The sequencing input was PBMCs or T cells enriched from blood (not recorded which). Source of these receptors: a man aged 25-45 years who had recovered from COVID-19. Both conserved end residues are part of each CDR3. Fields, in order: V gene, clone size, D gene, J gene, CDR3 length, CDR3 protein, CDR3 DNA. A D gene is named only where the DNA matches it firmly. Part of the rows lack a size; the others show once, few, many or a class for expanded clones.

TRBV11-2,.,.,TRBJ1-3,15,CASSPDIHSGNTIYF,TGTGCCAGCAGCCCGGACATTCACTCTGGAAACACCATATATTTT
TRBV3-1/TRBV3-2,once,TRBD1,TRBJ1-1,15,CASSQDYRGSTEAFF,TGTGCCAGCAGCCAAGATTACAGGGGTAGCACTGAAGCTTTCTTT
TRBV10-3,.,TRBD1,TRBJ1-1,12,CAIRTDRKEAFF,TGTGCCATCAGAACGGACAGGAAAGAAGCTTTCTTT
TRBV29-1,.,TRBD1,TRBJ2-2,14,CSGRRGQNSGELFF,TGCAGCGGGCGAAGGGGGCAGAATAGCGGGGAGCTGTTTTTT
TRBV7-2,.,TRBD1,TRBJ1-4,17,CASSHRTGGAGNGKLFF,TGTGCCAGCAGCCACCGGACAGGGGGCGCCGGTAACGGAAAACTGTTTTTT
TRBV19,.,TRBD1,TRBJ1-2,14,CASSGQGGNYGYTF,TGTGCCAGCAGCGGACAGGGGGGGAACTATGGCTACACCTTC
TRBV4-1,.,.,TRBJ1-1,14,CASSPRTRNTEAFF,TGCGCCAGCAGCCCGCGGACACGGAACACTGAAGCTTTCTTT
TRBV7-9,.,TRBD2,TRBJ2-1,16,CASSLLSGGAWNEQFF,TGTGCCAGCAGCTTGTTGAGCGGGGGGGCTTGGAATGAGCAGTTCTTC
TRBV3-1/TRBV3-2,.,TRBD1,TRBJ2-5,16,CASSLGTGGGKETQYF,TGTGCCAGCAGCCTAGGGACAGGGGGCGGGAAGGAGACCCAGTACTTC
TRBV7-6,.,.,TRBJ1-3,17,CASRGGTARGSGNTIYF,TGTGCCAGCCGGGGGGGGACTGCCCGGGGCTCTGGAAACACCATATATTTT
TRBV27,.,.,TRBJ2-5,14,CASSFYRGGETQYF,TGTGCCAGCAGTTTCTACAGGGGAGGAGAGACCCAGTACTTC
TRBV18,.,.,TRBJ2-2,14,CASSPPSGTGELFF,TGTGCCAGCTCACCACCCTCGGGAACCGGGGAGCTGTTTTTT
TRBV5-6,.,.,TRBJ1-5,16,CASSLTTRGKDQPQHF,TGTGCCAGCAGCTTGACTACTCGGGGAAAAGATCAGCCCCAGCATTTT
TRBV5-1,.,.,TRBJ2-5,14,CASSQQGVQETQYF,TGCGCCAGCAGCCAACAGGGAGTACAAGAGACCCAGTACTTC
TRBV4-1,.,.,TRBJ1-1,15,CASSHYLEQPPEAFF,TGCGCCAGCAGCCACTATCTCGAACAGCCCCCTGAAGCTTTCTTT
TRBV21-1,once,.,TRBJ1-1,15,CASSGGARVYAEAFF,TGTGCCAGCAGCGGGGGGGCCAGGGTATACGCTGAAGCTTTCTTT
TRBV5-4,.,TRBD2,TRBJ2-5,15,CASSPTSGREETQYF,TGTGCCAGCAGCCCGACTAGCGGGAGAGAAGAGACCCAGTACTTC
TRBV14,.,TRBD2,TRBJ2-2,16,CASSQGLAGYTGELFF,TGTGCCAGCAGCCAAGGACTAGCGGGCTACACCGGGGAGCTGTTTTTT
TRBV6-5,.,.,TRBJ1-1,14,CASSYSPETGEAFF,TGTGCCAGCAGTTACTCCCCCGAGACGGGTGAAGCTTTCTTT
TRBV11-2,.,.,TRBJ1-6,14,CASSLDYFVSPLHF,TGTGCCAGCAGCTTAGATTACTTTGTCTCACCCCTCCACTTT
TRBV19,.,.,TRBJ2-7,15,CASSIGGKYSYEQYF,TGTGCCAGTAGTATAGGCGGCAAGTACTCCTACGAGCAGTACTTC
TRBV11-2,.,TRBD2,TRBJ2-3,16,CASSSLGGGAWDTQYF,TGTGCCAGCAGCTCCCTTGGCGGGGGGGCATGGGATACGCAGTATTTT